These T cell receptor beta chains were read from a single sample in a study of stem cell transplantation in POMP-related autoinflammatory disease. Measured with immunoSEQ multiplex PCR; TCRdb has only the in-frame clones, and not every one. The sample yields over a thousand clones, around 67% seen once. Sequencing used CD8+ T cells from PBMCs. These receptors all come from a human donor in good health. CDR3s include the opening cysteine and the closing phenylalanine or tryptophan. D genes are given only for firm matches. Size values are once, few and many counts, or a class for expanded clones, and some rows have none.

clone_size: NA
d_call: TRBD1
v_call: TRBV27
j_call: TRBJ2-7
cdr3_nt: TGTGCCAGCAGTCGACAGGGTTACGAGCAGTACTTC
cdr3_aa: CASSRQGYEQYF

clone_size: NA
d_call: TRBD1
v_call: TRBV5-6
j_call: TRBJ1-1
cdr3_nt: TGTGCCAGCACCTACTTGACAGGGGCCAACACTGAAGCTTTCTTT
cdr3_aa: CASTYLTGANTEAFF

clone_size: NA
d_call: TRBD1
v_call: TRBV27
j_call: TRBJ2-7
cdr3_nt: TGTGCCAGCAGTTTAATGCCAGGGGGCCTTTACGAGCAGTACTTC
cdr3_aa: CASSLMPGGLYEQYF

clone_size: NA
d_call: TRBD1
v_call: TRBV15
j_call: TRBJ2-3
cdr3_nt: TGTGCCACCAGCGCCGCAGGGGGCGGCTCAGATACGCAGTATTTT
cdr3_aa: CATSAAGGGSDTQYF

clone_size: NA
d_call: TRBD2
v_call: TRBV6-5
j_call: TRBJ2-1
cdr3_nt: TGTGCCAGCAGAGAGACGGGGGGGCTCGACAATGAGCAGTTCTTC
cdr3_aa: CASRETGGLDNEQFF

clone_size: large
d_call: TRBD1
v_call: TRBV9
j_call: TRBJ2-7
cdr3_nt: TGTGCCAGCAGCGTAGGACAGGGGGCTGACGAGCAGTACTTC
cdr3_aa: CASSVGQGADEQYF

clone_size: NA
d_call: NA
v_call: TRBV7-9
j_call: TRBJ1-1
cdr3_nt: TGTGCCAGCAGCCGGGTGCATTTGAACACTGAAGCTTTCTTT
cdr3_aa: CASSRVHLNTEAFF

clone_size: NA
d_call: TRBD2
v_call: TRBV5-4
j_call: TRBJ2-7
cdr3_nt: TGTGCCAGCAGCCCGTTAATTAGCGGGAGTCTCTACGAGCAGTACTTC
cdr3_aa: CASSPLISGSLYEQYF

clone_size: NA
d_call: NA
v_call: TRBV4-1
j_call: TRBJ1-2
cdr3_nt: TGCGCCAGCAGCCGCAGAGGGTTCAGCTATGGCTACACCTTC
cdr3_aa: CASSRRGFSYGYTF

clone_size: NA
d_call: TRBD2
v_call: TRBV6-1
j_call: TRBJ2-1
cdr3_nt: TGTGCCAGCAGTGAAGCTAGCGGGGGGGCCAATGAGCAGTTCTTC
cdr3_aa: CASSEASGGANEQFF

clone_size: NA
d_call: NA
v_call: TRBV4-1
j_call: TRBJ2-5
cdr3_nt: TGCGCCAGCAGCCCCCGGGCCAAGCAAGAGACCCAGTACTTC
cdr3_aa: CASSPRAKQETQYF

clone_size: NA
d_call: TRBD2
v_call: TRBV4-2
j_call: TRBJ2-3
cdr3_nt: TGTGCCAGCAGCCAAGGCGTCAGGCTAGCGGGACCTAGCACAGATACGCAGTATTTT
cdr3_aa: CASSQGVRLAGPSTDTQYF

clone_size: few
d_call: NA
v_call: TRBV11-2
j_call: TRBJ1-2
cdr3_nt: TGTGCCAGCAGCCCCCCAGGGAACTATGGCTACACCTTC
cdr3_aa: CASSPPGNYGYTF

clone_size: NA
d_call: NA
v_call: TRBV7-9
j_call: TRBJ2-2
cdr3_nt: TGTGCCAGCAGCTTAGGCGGCAGCTTCACCGGGGAGCTGTTTTTT
cdr3_aa: CASSLGGSFTGELFF

clone_size: NA
d_call: NA
v_call: TRBV5-5
j_call: TRBJ1-5
cdr3_nt: TGTGCCAGCAGCCGGGGCGGGCGCGCAGTTCAGCCCCAGCATTTT
cdr3_aa: CASSRGGRAVQPQHF

clone_size: once
d_call: TRBD1
v_call: TRBV5-1
j_call: TRBJ1-1
cdr3_nt: TGCGCCAGCAGCTTATTGCGACAGGGCACTGAAGCTTTCTTT
cdr3_aa: CASSLLRQGTEAFF

clone_size: NA
d_call: NA
v_call: TRBV5-6
j_call: TRBJ2-7
cdr3_nt: TGTGCCAGCAGCTTGGGCCAGGGGAACTACGAGCAGTACTTC
cdr3_aa: CASSLGQGNYEQYF

clone_size: NA
d_call: TRBD2
v_call: TRBV7-9
j_call: TRBJ2-7
cdr3_nt: TGTGCCAGCAGCTCCGCCGGGACTACCGCTAGCTCCTACGAGCAGTACTTC
cdr3_aa: CASSSAGTTASSYEQYF

clone_size: NA
d_call: NA
v_call: TRBV12-2
j_call: TRBJ2-7
cdr3_nt: TGTGCAAGTCGCTCCATCCTCTCCCGCGGGAGCGACGAGCAGTACTTC
cdr3_aa: CASRSILSRGSDEQYF

clone_size: NA
d_call: NA
v_call: TRBV7-3
j_call: TRBJ1-1
cdr3_nt: TGTGCCAGCAGCTTGACAGGTGGATGGGGGAACACTGAAGCTTTCTTT
cdr3_aa: CASSLTGGWGNTEAFF

clone_size: NA
d_call: TRBD1
v_call: TRBV15
j_call: TRBJ2-7
cdr3_nt: TGTGCCACCAGCAGAGGGACAGGGGCCCCCTACGAGCAGTACTTC
cdr3_aa: CATSRGTGAPYEQYF

clone_size: NA
d_call: TRBD2
v_call: TRBV5-6
j_call: TRBJ2-7
cdr3_nt: TGTGCCAGCAGCAGCTCTAGCGGGAGGACCTACGAGCAGTACTTC
cdr3_aa: CASSSSSGRTYEQYF

clone_size: once
d_call: NA
v_call: TRBV7-7
j_call: TRBJ2-7
cdr3_nt: TGTGCCAGCAGCTTAGAACGGGATAAATACGAGCAGTACTTC
cdr3_aa: CASSLERDKYEQYF

clone_size: few
d_call: NA
v_call: TRBV7-9
j_call: TRBJ1-1
cdr3_nt: TGTGCCAGCAGCTTACGTTCGGGTAGGAACACTGAAGCTTTCTTT
cdr3_aa: CASSLRSGRNTEAFF

clone_size: NA
d_call: TRBD1
v_call: TRBV6-1
j_call: TRBJ1-5
cdr3_nt: TGTGCCAGCATTCCCGACAGGGGGGGCAAATCAGCCCAGCATTTT
cdr3_aa: CASIPDRGGKSAQHF

clone_size: NA
d_call: TRBD2
v_call: TRBV2
j_call: TRBJ2-2
cdr3_nt: TGTGCCAGCAGCCGGACTAGCGGGGCCGGGGAGCTGTTTTTT
cdr3_aa: CASSRTSGAGELFF

clone_size: NA
d_call: TRBD1
v_call: TRBV4-3
j_call: TRBJ2-7
cdr3_nt: TGCGCCAGCAGCCAAGATAACAGGGGGTACGAGCAGTACTTC
cdr3_aa: CASSQDNRGYEQYF

clone_size: NA
d_call: NA
v_call: TRBV6-4
j_call: TRBJ2-3
cdr3_nt: TGTGCCAGCAGTGAGGGGGGGGCCACAGATACGCAGTATTTT
cdr3_aa: CASSEGGATDTQYF

clone_size: once
d_call: TRBD1
v_call: TRBV11-1
j_call: TRBJ1-4
cdr3_nt: TGTGCCAGCAGCTCCACAGGGGGAACTAATGAAAAACTGTTTTTT
cdr3_aa: CASSSTGGTNEKLFF

clone_size: few
d_call: NA
v_call: TRBV6-5
j_call: TRBJ1-1
cdr3_nt: TGTGCCAGCAGTTGGCAGGTGAACACTGAAGCTTTCTTT
cdr3_aa: CASSWQVNTEAFF

clone_size: NA
d_call: NA
v_call: TRBV6-1
j_call: TRBJ2-7
cdr3_nt: TGTGCCAGCAGTGAAATATGGGGGAGCTTCTCCTACGAGCAGTACTTC
cdr3_aa: CASSEIWGSFSYEQYF

clone_size: NA
d_call: TRBD1
v_call: TRBV7-9
j_call: TRBJ2-7
cdr3_nt: TGTGCCAGCAGCCATGCGGGACAGGCCCGATTCGGGTTC
cdr3_aa: CASSHAGQARFGF

clone_size: NA
d_call: NA
v_call: TRBV13
j_call: TRBJ2-7
cdr3_nt: TGTGCCAGCAGCCTGGGGGTCCACTCCTACGAGCAGTACTTC
cdr3_aa: CASSLGVHSYEQYF

clone_size: once
d_call: TRBD2
v_call: TRBV7-9
j_call: TRBJ2-7
cdr3_nt: TGTGCCAGCAGCCCCAGCCGGGATACTAGCGGGAGCGACGAGCAGTACTTC
cdr3_aa: CASSPSRDTSGSDEQYF

clone_size: few
d_call: NA
v_call: TRBV16
j_call: TRBJ1-1
cdr3_nt: TGTGCCAGCAGCCAATGGACAAACACTGAAGCTTTCTTT
cdr3_aa: CASSQWTNTEAFF

clone_size: NA
d_call: TRBD2
v_call: TRBV18
j_call: TRBJ2-1
cdr3_nt: TGTGCCAGCTCCCCCTTTAGCGGGACGAGTTTCGATGAGCAGTTCTTC
cdr3_aa: CASSPFSGTSFDEQFF

clone_size: NA
d_call: TRBD1
v_call: TRBV7-6
j_call: TRBJ2-1
cdr3_nt: TGTGCCAGCAGCTTAGAGGGGACAGGGGGCAGGTCCTACAATGAGCAGTTCTTC
cdr3_aa: CASSLEGTGGRSYNEQFF

clone_size: NA
d_call: NA
v_call: TRBV10-3
j_call: TRBJ1-2
cdr3_nt: TGTGCCATCAGTAGCCGGGACAAATTCTATGGCTACACCTTC
cdr3_aa: CAISSRDKFYGYTF

clone_size: NA
d_call: TRBD2
v_call: TRBV5-1
j_call: TRBJ2-7
cdr3_nt: TGCGCCAGCAGCTTCAGCGGGATCCTTTACGAGCAGTACTTC
cdr3_aa: CASSFSGILYEQYF

clone_size: NA
d_call: NA
v_call: TRBV5-1
j_call: TRBJ2-7
cdr3_nt: TGCGCCAGCCGTTCAGCCTACGAGCAGTACTTC
cdr3_aa: CASRSAYEQYF

clone_size: once
d_call: NA
v_call: TRBV4-1
j_call: TRBJ2-1
cdr3_nt: TGCGCCAGCAGCCAACTCACAGCAGACAATGAGCAGTTCTTC
cdr3_aa: CASSQLTADNEQFF

clone_size: NA
d_call: TRBD2
v_call: TRBV10-3
j_call: TRBJ2-5
cdr3_nt: TGTGCCATCAGTGACCAGTCAAATAGCGGGTCCCAAGAGACCCAGTACTTC
cdr3_aa: CAISDQSNSGSQETQYF

clone_size: NA
d_call: NA
v_call: TRBV7-3
j_call: TRBJ2-7
cdr3_nt: TGTGCCAGCAGCCCCTCCGGGTCCTACGAGCAGTACTTC
cdr3_aa: CASSPSGSYEQYF

clone_size: NA
d_call: NA
v_call: TRBV5-8
j_call: TRBJ2-7
cdr3_nt: TGTGCCAGCAGCTTTAGGGGCACAGATGATTTTACGAGCAGGAACTTC
cdr3_aa: CASSFRGTDDFTSRNF

clone_size: NA
d_call: TRBD1
v_call: TRBV6-7
j_call: TRBJ2-1
cdr3_nt: TGTGCCAGCAGTTATGGGACAGGATACAATGAGCAGTTCTTC
cdr3_aa: CASSYGTGYNEQFF

clone_size: NA
d_call: NA
v_call: TRBV7-8
j_call: TRBJ2-1
cdr3_nt: TGTGCCAGCAGCTTATTAGTGGGGCGCTCCAGACTATACAATGAGCAGTTCTTC
cdr3_aa: CASSLLVGRSRLYNEQFF

clone_size: NA
d_call: TRBD2
v_call: TRBV5-6
j_call: TRBJ2-5
cdr3_nt: TGTGCCAGCAGCCTAAGGACTAGCGTCGTAGAGACCCAGTACTTC
cdr3_aa: CASSLRTSVVETQYF

clone_size: NA
d_call: TRBD2
v_call: TRBV14
j_call: TRBJ2-1
cdr3_nt: TGTGCCAGCAGGCGACTAGCGGGAGGGAATGAGCAGTTCTTC
cdr3_aa: CASRRLAGGNEQFF

clone_size: NA
d_call: TRBD1
v_call: TRBV19
j_call: TRBJ1-2
cdr3_nt: TGTGCCAGTAGTCCCTACAGGGGGAGTGGCTACACCTTC
cdr3_aa: CASSPYRGSGYTF

clone_size: NA
d_call: NA
v_call: TRBV7-2
j_call: TRBJ2-7
cdr3_nt: TGTGCCAGCAGCTTAGTCTGGTCCCGAAGCTACGAGCAGTACTTC
cdr3_aa: CASSLVWSRSYEQYF

clone_size: few
d_call: NA
v_call: TRBV6-4
j_call: TRBJ2-3
cdr3_nt: TGTGCCAGCAGTGGGGCGGATACAGATACGCAGTATTTT
cdr3_aa: CASSGADTDTQYF

clone_size: large
d_call: TRBD1
v_call: TRBV5-6
j_call: TRBJ2-3
cdr3_nt: TGTGCCAGCAGCTCTATGGACAGGCCCTTCACAGATACGCAGTATTTT
cdr3_aa: CASSSMDRPFTDTQYF